This TCR beta chain was captured in a study of T cell repertoires in cytomegalovirus infection. Study-level information: A matching HLA type, together with CMV infection, was signaled by public TCR beta signatures. Study-wide points: Dominant in the ex vivo response were TCR beta clonotypes restricted by HLA-C and specific for CMV. Based on cumulative public TCR beta family frequency, carriers of CMV plus the relevant HLA were identified.

This clonotype was found a few times. Antigen specificity is unknown. MiXCR, applied by TCRdb to the reads, yields one record per CDR3 protein. The table records under 800,000 distinct CDR3 sequences, roughly a quarter of them present only once. The length of the CDR3 is 14 residues. Trimming took 2 bases from V and 6 from J; bases not matched to a gene: 4. Germline values: CDR1 MDHEN, CDR2 SYDVKM. This receptor was identified in a human donor in good health (CMV status not recorded). Some clones in this sample may be carry-over from other donors' samples. The chain recombines TRBV28 with TRBJ1-2, with 9 bases fitting TRBD1. The sample comprised CD8+ T cells from PBMCs. The CDR3 DNA is TGTGCCAGCAGTTTACCCGGACAGGGGAATGGCTACACCTTC. It codes for CASSLPGQGNGYTF.